One and the same sample provided the 24 T cell receptor beta chains below, sequenced in a study of blood T cell repertoires in COVID-19. Libraries were prepared by immunoSEQ multiplex PCR; TCRdb keeps only in-frame clonotypes and omits some of them. Found here are 250,000 to 300,000 clones, roughly 90% of them singletons; the top ten hold roughly 0.8%. The specimen sequenced was peripheral blood. Receptor source: a woman in her 30s with acute or convalescent COVID-19.

The chain combines TRBV24-1 with TRBJ1-1; TRBD1 matches 7 bases. Germline V gene sequence: CDR1 KGHDR, CDR2 SFDVKD. Trimming removed 4 bases from V and 6 bases from J; junction bases left unmatched: 7. The CDR3 totals 14 residues. CDR3 residues: CATSDPGQTPEAFF. DNA of the CDR3: TGTGCCACCAGTGACCCGGGACAGACCCCTGAAGCTTTCTTT.

This chain connects TRBV2 to TRBJ2-2, with TRBD2 matching over 7 bases. Unmatched junction bases numbered 5, after V lost 3 bases and J lost 4 bases. The germline V gene has CDR1 SNHLY and CDR2 FYNNEI. The CDR3 totals 15 residues. The CDR3 DNA is TGTGCCAGCAGTGATGGGCTAGCGGCCACCGGGGAGCTGTTTTTT. This gives the protein CASSDGLAATGELFF.

J is TRBJ2-7 and V is TRBV6-5, with a tentative D call TRBD1 (5 bases). This CDR3 has 13 amino acids. Trimming stripped 6 bases from V and 7 bases from J, with 16 bases between. Germline lookup yields CDR1 MNHEY and CDR2 SVGAGI. The CDR3 loop reads CASSLRWAGEQYF. In DNA, the CDR3 is TGTGCCAGCAGCTTACGGTGGGCAGGGGAGCAGTACTTC.

This clone was observed a single time. This chain joins TRBV4-3 and TRBJ1-2; 8 nucleotides align to TRBD1. Per the germline V gene, CDR1 is LGHNA and CDR2 is YSLEER. The CDR3 is 14 residues long. V lost 0 bases, J lost 5 bases, and 2 bases stayed unmatched. CDR3 DNA sequence: TGCGCCAGCAGCCAAGAGACAGGGGCGTATGGCTACACCTTC. Translated: CASSQETGAYGYTF.

This chain joins TRBV18 and TRBJ1-3, with D perhaps TRBD1 (6 bases). Germline V gene sequence: CDR1 KGHSH, CDR2 LQKENI. V dropped 3 bases and J dropped 3 bases, with 12 bases sitting between them. The CDR3 consists of 15 residues. The CDR3: CASSPIQGSGNTIYF. The CDR3 bases are TGTGCCAGCTCACCTATCCAGGGGAGTGGAAACACCATATATTTT.

The chain combines TRBV11-2 with TRBJ2-3; D possibly corresponds to TRBD1 (7 bases). The CDR3 is 18 amino acids. V lost 4 bases and J lost 1, with 21 bases in between. Germline CDR1 and CDR2: SGHAT and FQNNGV. The CDR3 reads CASSSPSGQGGGTDTQYF. The CDR3 DNA sequence: TGTGCCAGCAGCTCGCCCTCGGGCCAGGGGGGAGGCACAGATACGCAGTATTTT.

The chain recombines TRBV5-6 with TRBJ2-1; perhaps TRBD1 as D (6 bases). CDR1 is SGHDT, CDR2 YYEEEE, per germline. The CDR3 loop spans 16 amino acids. Trimming shortened V by 3 bases and J by 5 bases, and 18 bases separated the two germline ends. The chain's CDR3 is CASSSLSGTGHNEQFF. CDR3 DNA: TGTGCCAGCAGCTCCCTGTCGGGAACAGGGCACAATGAGCAGTTCTTC.

This clone appeared a few times. This chain uses TRBV9 with TRBJ2-7; tentative D call: TRBD2 (6 bases). The CDR3 runs 15 residues. Germline V gene lookup returns CDR1 SGDLS and CDR2 YYNGEE. The V end lost 0 bases, the J end lost 2 bases, and 12 bases lay between the germline ends. The CDR3 nucleotides read TGTGCCAGCAGCGTAGCACCGGGAGAGGCCTACGAGCAGTACTTC. As protein: CASSVAPGEAYEQYF.

V usage is TRBV4-1 and J usage is TRBJ1-4; 8 positions match TRBD1. CDR3 length: 17 residues. Germline CDR1 is MGHRA and CDR2 is YSYEKL. Trimming cost V 4 bases and J 3 bases; bases outside gene matches: 10. The CDR3 spells CASSPAGGGGANEKLFF. The DNA for the CDR3 is TGCGCCAGCAGCCCAGCAGGGGGCGGGGGGGCTAATGAAAAACTGTTTTTT.

CDR3: CASSKSSYEQYF. The CDR3 nucleotides are TGTGCCAGCAGTAAGAGCTCCTACGAGCAGTACTTC. The V gene is TRBV6-5, the J gene TRBJ2-7; D ambiguous. The length of the CDR3 is 12 residues. Trimming shortened V by 5 bases and J by 0 bases, and 5 bases separated the two germline ends. Germline V CDR1 and CDR2: MNHEY, SVGAGI.

V and J are TRBV12-3 or TRBV12-4 and TRBJ1-5, with a possible D match to TRBD1 (5 bases). V was pared by 3 bases and J by 7 bases, with 10 bases between. This CDR3 contains 13 residues. In DNA form, the CDR3 reads TGTGCCAGCAGTTTCGACAGTTTCCAGCCCCAGCATTTT. Its translation: CASSFDSFQPQHF.

The V call is TRBV5-6, the J call TRBJ1-2; 7 bases align to TRBD1. This CDR3 is 16 amino acids long. Unmatched junction bases numbered 9, after V lost 4 bases and J lost 0 bases. Germline values: CDR1 SGHDT, CDR2 YYEEEE. CDR3 sequence: CASSPRDSGANYGYTF. The CDR3 nucleotides read TGTGCCAGCAGCCCTCGGGACAGCGGAGCTAACTATGGCTACACCTTC. The full variable domain, its missing parts supplied by reference TRBV5-6 and TRBJ1-2, is DAGVTQSPTHLIKTRGQQVTLRCSPKSGHDTVSWYQQALGQGPQFIFQYYEEEERQRGNFPDRFSGHQFPNYSSELNVNALLLGDSALYLCASSPRDSGANYGYTFGSGTRLTVV.

The V call is TRBV19, the J call TRBJ1-2; 8 bases align to TRBD1. The CDR3 runs 16 residues. Trimming took 3 bases from V and 4 from J; bases not matched to a gene: 10. CDR1 is LNHDA, CDR2 SQIVND, per germline (reference sequence). The CDR3 spells CASSIRTGKQLYGYTF. CDR3 coding DNA: TGTGCCAGTAGTATCCGGACAGGGAAACAACTCTATGGCTACACCTTC.

The J gene is TRBJ2-3, the V gene TRBV7-2, with a tentative D call TRBD1 (5 bases). This CDR3 contains 13 residues. Per the germline V gene, CDR1 is SGHTA and CDR2 is FQGNSA. The V end lost 5 bases, the J end lost 10 bases, and 16 bases lay between the germline ends. The DNA for the CDR3 is TGTGCCAGCAGCCGCAATGACAGATACGCGCAGTATTTT. The encoded protein is CASSRNDRYAQYF.

V usage is TRBV6-2 or TRBV6-3 and J usage is TRBJ2-2; D is ambiguous. Germline CDR1 MNHEY, CDR2 SVGEGT. V was pared by 2 bases and J by 6 bases, with 13 bases between. The length of the CDR3 is 15 residues. The CDR3 here is CASSYGIDLPGELFF. The DNA of the CDR3 is TGTGCCAGCAGTTACGGTATAGATCTCCCCGGGGAGCTGTTTTTT.

The rearrangement links TRBV7-2 to TRBJ2-7; 7 bases fit TRBD2. The CDR3 loop spans 12 amino acids. Trimming at V came to 0 bases and at J to 7 bases, leaving 0 bases not matched to a gene. CDR1 and CDR2 from the germline V gene are SGHTA and FQGNSA. CDR3 protein: CASSLAGREQYF. The CDR3 bases are TGTGCCAGCAGCTTAGCCGGGAGGGAGCAGTACTTC.

The CDR3 nucleotides are TGCGCCAGCGGTCGGGGATCGGGGTCTTACGAGCAGTACTTC. Translating gives CASGRGSGSYEQYF. The chain couples TRBV5-1 to TRBJ2-7; the D gene is possibly TRBD2 (5 bases). This CDR3 has 14 amino acids. Germline values: CDR1 SGHRS, CDR2 YFSETQ. Between the trimmed V and J ends, which lost 7 bases and 4 bases, there was a span of 18 bases.

Worth noting for this clone: Sequence at one end of the junction differs from germline and may be a read error. This sequence joins TRBV14 and TRBJ2-7; 8 nucleotides line up with TRBD1. Germline CDR1 SGHDN, CDR2 FVKESK. The CDR3 has 11 amino acids. CDR3 in amino acids: CASSQGQGAHF. CDR3 nucleotide sequence: TGTGCCAGCAGCCAAGGCCAGGGGGCCCACTTC.

The rearrangement links TRBV27 to TRBJ1-1; D remains ambiguous. CDR3 length: 13 amino acids. CDR1 MNHEY and CDR2 SMNVEV come from the germline V gene (reference sequence). Trimming cost V 3 bases and J 4 bases, with 9 bases left between them. The CDR3 protein is CASSFGYGTEAFF. CDR3 in DNA: TGTGCCAGCAGTTTCGGGTATGGCACTGAAGCTTTCTTT.

The chain couples TRBV15 to TRBJ1-4; D not certain. The CDR3 has 15 residues. The V end was cut by 1 base, the J end by 0 bases, with 6 bases between. Germline-derived CDR1 and CDR2 are LNHNV and YYDKDF (reference sequence). CDR3 in DNA: TGTGCCACCAGCAGAGCTGTCGCAACTAATGAAAAACTGTTTTTT. The encoded protein is CATSRAVATNEKLFF.

The rearrangement uses TRBV5-1 and TRBJ2-3; 11 positions agree with TRBD2. In germline, CDR1 is SGHRS, CDR2 YFSETQ. The CDR3 totals 14 residues. With 5 bases clipped from V and 5 bases from J, the junction kept 4 bases outside the gene matches. The CDR3 loop is CASRLAGGIDTQYF. The CDR3 bases are TGCGCCAGCAGGCTAGCGGGAGGAATAGATACGCAGTATTTT.

This clone was observed a single time. V gene TRBV9 combines with J gene TRBJ2-1, with TRBD2 identical over 10 bases. With 4 bases clipped from V and 1 base from J, the junction kept 8 bases outside the gene matches. CDR3 length equals 17 residues. CDR1 and CDR2 from the germline V gene are SGDLS and YYNGEE. The CDR3 DNA reads TGTGCCAGCAGCACCCCGTTAGCGGGAGGATCCTACAATGAGCAGTTCTTC. It translates to CASSTPLAGGSYNEQFF.

The rearrangement links TRBV6-2 or TRBV6-3 to TRBJ2-5; 8 bases map to TRBD1. The CDR3 spans 14 residues. V shed 6 bases and J 9 bases; nucleotides not matched to a gene: 12. The germline CDR1 and CDR2 sequences are MNHEY and SVGEGT. As DNA, the CDR3 is TGTGCCAGCAGCCGCGGGACAGGTCATGCGGCCCAGTACTTC. Translated: CASSRGTGHAAQYF.

The gene calls are TRBV6-2 or TRBV6-3 and TRBJ2-1; TRBD1 matches at 11 bases. CDR3 size: 15 residues. Germline CDR1 MNHEY, CDR2 SVGEGT. Trimming cost V 6 bases and J 4 bases; bases outside gene matches: 5. The CDR3 region is CASSRTGGIYNEQFF. The CDR3 region has the DNA TGTGCCAGCAGCCGGACAGGGGGCATATACAATGAGCAGTTCTTC.